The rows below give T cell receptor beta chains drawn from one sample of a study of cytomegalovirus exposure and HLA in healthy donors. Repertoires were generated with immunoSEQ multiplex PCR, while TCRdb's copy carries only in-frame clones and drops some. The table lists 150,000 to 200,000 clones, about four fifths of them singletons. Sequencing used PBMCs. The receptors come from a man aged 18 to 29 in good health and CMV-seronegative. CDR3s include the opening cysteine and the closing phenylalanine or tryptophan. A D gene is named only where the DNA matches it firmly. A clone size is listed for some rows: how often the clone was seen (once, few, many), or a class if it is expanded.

CDR3nt: TGTGCCAGCAGTTACCAGCGGGGGGCCACCTACGAGCAGTACTTC; CDR3aa: CASSYQRGATYEQYF; abundance: few; j_gene: TRBJ2-7; v_gene: TRBV6-5; d_gene: TRBD2
CDR3nt: TGTGCCAGCGAATTTCGCGGGGGGTCCTACGAGCAGTACTTC; CDR3aa: CASEFRGGSYEQYF; abundance: NA; j_gene: TRBJ2-7; v_gene: TRBV28; d_gene: TRBD2
CDR3nt: TGTGCCAGCAAACGGGTGGGTTACGAGCAGTACTTC; CDR3aa: CASKRVGYEQYF; abundance: NA; j_gene: TRBJ2-7; v_gene: TRBV6-1; d_gene: NA
CDR3nt: TGTGCCAGCAGTACCGACAGGACAGCTTTCTACGAGCAGTACTTC; CDR3aa: CASSTDRTAFYEQYF; abundance: NA; j_gene: TRBJ2-7; v_gene: TRBV28; d_gene: NA
CDR3nt: TGTGCCAGCAGTGTGGACAGGCTCAATGAGCAGTTCTTC; CDR3aa: CASSVDRLNEQFF; abundance: few; j_gene: TRBJ2-1; v_gene: TRBV6-1; d_gene: TRBD1
CDR3nt: TGCGCCAGCAGCCAAGATCTTGACGGTAGCGGAGATACGCAGTATTTT; CDR3aa: CASSQDLDGSGDTQYF; abundance: few; j_gene: TRBJ2-3; v_gene: TRBV4-3; d_gene: NA
CDR3nt: TGTGCCAGCAGTTTATCGGTCAACGGGGATACGCAGTATTTT; CDR3aa: CASSLSVNGDTQYF; abundance: NA; j_gene: TRBJ2-3; v_gene: TRBV27; d_gene: NA
CDR3nt: TGTGCCAGCAGCTTGGGGCCAGGGGTGGTAGATACGCAGTATTTT; CDR3aa: CASSLGPGVVDTQYF; abundance: NA; j_gene: TRBJ2-3; v_gene: TRBV5-6; d_gene: NA
CDR3nt: TGTGCCAGCAGCTTATCTAGCGTCACCGGGGAGCTGTTTTTT; CDR3aa: CASSLSSVTGELFF; abundance: NA; j_gene: TRBJ2-2; v_gene: TRBV11-2; d_gene: NA
CDR3nt: TGTGCCAGCAGCTTAGACTTATATGGGCGACAGGGTCTGCTTTTC; CDR3aa: CASSLDLYGRQGLLF; abundance: NA; j_gene: TRBJ2-4; v_gene: TRBV7-9; d_gene: TRBD1
CDR3nt: TGTGCCAGCAGCGTAGTAGGGCAGGGTGACACCGGGGAGCTGTTTTTT; CDR3aa: CASSVVGQGDTGELFF; abundance: NA; j_gene: TRBJ2-2; v_gene: TRBV9; d_gene: NA